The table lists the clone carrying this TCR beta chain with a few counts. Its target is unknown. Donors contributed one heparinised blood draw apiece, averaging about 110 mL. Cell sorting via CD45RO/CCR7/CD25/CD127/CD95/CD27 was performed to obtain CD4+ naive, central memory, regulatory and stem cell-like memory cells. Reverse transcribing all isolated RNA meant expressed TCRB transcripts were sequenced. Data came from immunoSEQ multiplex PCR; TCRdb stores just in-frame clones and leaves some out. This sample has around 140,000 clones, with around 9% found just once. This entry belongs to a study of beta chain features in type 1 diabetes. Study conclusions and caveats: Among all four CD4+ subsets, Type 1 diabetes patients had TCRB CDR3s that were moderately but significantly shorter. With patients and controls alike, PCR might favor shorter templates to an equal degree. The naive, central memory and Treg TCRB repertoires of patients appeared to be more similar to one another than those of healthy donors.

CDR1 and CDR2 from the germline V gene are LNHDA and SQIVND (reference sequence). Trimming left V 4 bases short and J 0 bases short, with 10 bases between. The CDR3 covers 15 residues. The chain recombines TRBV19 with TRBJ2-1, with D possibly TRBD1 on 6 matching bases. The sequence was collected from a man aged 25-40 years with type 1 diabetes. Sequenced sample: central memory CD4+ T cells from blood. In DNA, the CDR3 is TGTGCCAGTAGTAGGCAGGGGAGCTCCTACAATGAGCAGTTCTTC. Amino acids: CASSRQGSSYNEQFF.